This T cell receptor (beta chain) is drawn from a study of T-cell reconstitution after alpha-beta-depleted transplantation in children. Study-wide findings and caveats: It was newly produced T cells that mostly accounted for T-cell counts and diversity one year after transplant.

This clonotype was picked up a small number of times. The antigen is not known. Deletions cut 4 bases from V and 1 base from J, with 10 bases between. The germline V gene encodes CDR1 MNHEY and CDR2 SMNVEV (reference sequence). The CDR3 extends over 14 amino acids. Unique molecular identifiers were used in preparing the TCRbeta library. TCRdb processed the PCR reads anew with MiXCR; each CDR3 protein has one entry. The sample lists about 980,000 distinct CDR3 sequences, about 30% occurring once. V and J are TRBV27 and TRBJ1-1; D ambiguous. This sample comprised PBMCs, mostly from graft donor cells, obtained 360 days after TCRalphabeta/CD19-depleted stem cell transplant. This TCR was sampled from a boy less than two years old who had a stem cell transplant for SCID, so the T cells may come from the graft donor. The DNA of the CDR3 is TGTGCCAGCAGTTCTGGGGATGGGAACACTGAAGCTTTCTTT. Amino acid sequence: CASSSGDGNTEAFF.